A selection of T cell receptor beta chains follows, all from one sample in a study of somatic mutations in cytotoxic T cells in rheumatoid arthritis. Method: immunoSEQ multiplex PCR; TCRdb's copy keeps in-frame clones and lacks some. This sample carries about 4,800 clones, around 78% of them seen once, and the ten largest clones take approximately 71%. This specimen was CD8+ T cells sorted from blood, taken at a follow-up visit. These receptors all come from a man aged 35 to 55 with rheumatoid arthritis. Each CDR3 is given with its conserved first and last residue. The D gene is left open where the match is weak. Expanded clones are given a class, and other clones once, few, many or no size at all.

V	J	length	D	size	DNA	CDR3
TRBV6-5	TRBJ1-5	13	NA	NA	TGTGCCAGCAGGGGGAGGGGGTATCAGCCCCAGCATTTT	CASRGRGYQPQHF
TRBV6-4	TRBJ2-3	14	TRBD2	medium-sized	TGTGCCAGCAGTGAAGCGGGGGTCACAGATACGCAGTATTTT	CASSEAGVTDTQYF
TRBV15	TRBJ2-7	13	NA	NA	TGTGCCACCAGCAGAGCAGGGAGGTACGAGCAGTACTTC	CATSRAGRYEQYF
TRBV19	TRBJ2-1	16	NA	NA	TGTGCCAGTACCCCCGGGCGGACGGAGCCTTACAATGAGCAGTTCTTC	CASTPGRTEPYNEQFF
TRBV6-1	TRBJ2-7	13	NA	NA	TGTGCCAGCAGTGAGAGGGGCGCGGGTGAGCAGTACTTC	CASSERGAGEQYF
TRBV7-9	TRBJ1-2	17	TRBD1	few	TGTGCCAGCAGCTTAGTTCTGGGACAGGGGGCCGGGTATGGCTACACCTTC	CASSLVLGQGAGYGYTF
TRBV9	TRBJ2-1	15	NA	NA	TGTGCCAGCAGCGTAGGAAGTGGCGTCTACAATGAGCAGTTCTTC	CASSVGSGVYNEQFF
TRBV5-1	TRBJ2-2	12	NA	NA	TGCGCCAGCAGCTTGTGGGACGGGGAGCTGTTTTTT	CASSLWDGELFF
TRBV25-1	TRBJ2-3	10	NA	NA	TGTGCCAGCACGGGGGATACGCAGTATTTT	CASTGDTQYF
TRBV15	TRBJ2-3	14	NA	NA	TGTGCCACCAGCATGGCTGGAGCGGCAGATACGCAGTATTTT	CATSMAGAADTQYF
TRBV7-9	TRBJ1-1	18	TRBD1	NA	TGTGCCAGCAGCGGCCGACCCGGGACAGGGGGCTGGGACACTGAAGCTTTCTTT	CASSGRPGTGGWDTEAFF
TRBV4-3	TRBJ1-1	17	NA	NA	TGCGCCAGCAGCCAAGATAGAGTAGGAGGGATGAACACTGAAGCTTTCTTT	CASSQDRVGGMNTEAFF
TRBV6-5	TRBJ2-1	14	TRBD2	NA	TGTGCCAGCAGTGGGGGGACTACCCACAATGAGCAGTTCTTC	CASSGGTTHNEQFF
TRBV7-8	TRBJ2-7	14	NA	NA	TGTGCCAGCAGCTTAAGTCCAGCGGGCTACGAGCAGTACTTC	CASSLSPAGYEQYF
TRBV28	TRBJ2-7	17	TRBD2	NA	TGTGCCAGCAGTTCCCCACCGACTAGCGGGAGAACTTACGAGCAGTACTTC	CASSSPPTSGRTYEQYF
TRBV19	TRBJ1-5	14	NA	NA	TGTGCCAGTAGTATACGGGGCAGGGATCAGCCCCAGCATTTT	CASSIRGRDQPQHF
TRBV7-2	TRBJ1-2	16	TRBD1	once	TGTGCCAGCAGCCTCGTTGTAGGGGACAGGCTCTATGGCTACACCTTC	CASSLVVGDRLYGYTF
TRBV12-5	TRBJ1-5	15	NA	NA	TGTGCTAGTGGTCCCTTGGGCAGCGTCAATCAGCCCCAGCATTTT	CASGPLGSVNQPQHF
TRBV7-9	TRBJ2-3	16	TRBD2	NA	TGTGCCAGCAGCTCCGGACTAGCGGGAGTGACAGATACGCAGTATTTT	CASSSGLAGVTDTQYF
TRBV4-1	TRBJ2-7	14	NA	large	TGCGCCAGCAGCCAAGATCCGATTCCCTACGAGCAGTACTTC	CASSQDPIPYEQYF
TRBV28	TRBJ2-7	15	TRBD1	few	TGTGCCAGCAGTTCCTCCCGGGACAGCCACTACGAGCAGTACTTC	CASSSSRDSHYEQYF
TRBV5-1	TRBJ1-2	16	NA	once	TGCGCCAGCAGAGAAGGGACTTTCGACGGCATCTATGGCTACACCTTC	CASREGTFDGIYGYTF
TRBV30	TRBJ1-1	14	NA	few	TGTGCCTGGAACAACGGGAGGGAGTCCACTGAAGCTTTCTTT	CAWNNGRESTEAFF
TRBV5-5	TRBJ2-2	16	NA	NA	TGTGCCAGCAGCTTAGGGGTCTACAGGAACACCGGGGAGCTGTTTTTT	CASSLGVYRNTGELFF
TRBV7-9	TRBJ1-5	14	NA	NA	TGTGCCAGCAGCTCCGACGGTAAGAATCAGCCCCAGCATTTT	CASSSDGKNQPQHF
TRBV4-1	TRBJ2-5	14	NA	NA	TGCGCCAGCAGCCAAGACCGTCGGGGGGAGACCCAGTACTTC	CASSQDRRGETQYF
TRBV4-3	TRBJ2-7	15	NA	NA	TGCGCCAGCAGCCAAGATTCCGGACAAGTCTACGAGCAGTACTTC	CASSQDSGQVYEQYF
TRBV19	TRBJ1-1	20	NA	once	TGTGCCAGTAGTATAAGGGGGGAGTATAGAGGTTCCCATGCAGGCACTGAAGCTTTCTTT	CASSIRGEYRGSHAGTEAFF
TRBV5-4	TRBJ1-5	13	NA	NA	TGTGCCAGCAGGATCCACAGTAATCAGCCCCAGCATTTT	CASRIHSNQPQHF
TRBV6-5	TRBJ1-2	14	NA	NA	TGTGCCAGCAGAAGCCCGGGGGGCAACTATGGCTACACCTTC	CASRSPGGNYGYTF
TRBV10-2	TRBJ2-7	11	NA	NA	TGTGCTAGCGTCAGCTCCTACGAGCAGTACTTC	CASVSSYEQYF
TRBV10-1	TRBJ2-7	15	NA	NA	TGCGCCAGCAGTCCTAGGCCCGGGGGCATCTACGAGCAGTACTTC	CASSPRPGGIYEQYF
TRBV7-9	TRBJ2-7	16	NA	NA	TGTGCCAGCAGCTCACTTCGAGGAGCCCCGCGGCCCGAGCAGTACTTC	CASSSLRGAPRPEQYF
TRBV4-1	TRBJ2-3	14	TRBD2	NA	TGCGCCAGCAGCCGGCGGGAGGTAGCAGATACGCAGTATTTT	CASSRREVADTQYF
TRBV7-9	TRBJ2-4	14	TRBD2	NA	TGTGCCAGCAGCTGGGGGGGTGGCAAAAACATTCAGTACTTC	CASSWGGGKNIQYF
TRBV7-9	TRBJ2-7	14	NA	once	TGTGCCAGCAGCTCAATGGGGTCCACCTACGAGCAGTACTTC	CASSSMGSTYEQYF
TRBV4-3	TRBJ1-4	18	NA	few	TGCGCCAGCAGCCAAGATACGGCAGGGAGTCATATTAATGAAAAACTGTTTTTT	CASSQDTAGSHINEKLFF
TRBV27	TRBJ2-5	16	TRBD2	NA	TGTGCCACCAAAGCGGGGGGGTTGTCCCTTTTGAGGACCCAGTACTTC	CATKAGGLSLLRTQYF
TRBV23-1	TRBJ1-1	13	NA	once	TGCGCCAGCAGTCAACGGGTACGGACTGAAGCTTTCTTT	CASSQRVRTEAFF
TRBV30	TRBJ1-1	11	NA	NA	TGTGCCTGGAGCCGACGGACTGAAGCTTTCTTT	CAWSRRTEAFF
TRBV7-6	TRBJ2-5	12	TRBD2	NA	TGTGCCAGCTTACTAGCGCCGGGGGCCCAGTACTTC	CASLLAPGAQYF
TRBV7-9	TRBJ1-2	17	TRBD1	NA	TGTGCCAGCAGCTTAGTCCTCGGACAGGGGGTAGGCTATGGCTACACCTTC	CASSLVLGQGVGYGYTF
TRBV27	TRBJ1-2	14	NA	once	TGTGCCAGCAGTTTATTCGAAGGGAGTTATGGCTACACCTTC	CASSLFEGSYGYTF
TRBV7-8	TRBJ1-2	19	TRBD1	NA	TGTGCCAGCAGCTTAGCGACGGTGGCAGGGGGCTCAGCTAACTATGGCTACACCTTC	CASSLATVAGGSANYGYTF